This T cell receptor beta chain was observed in a study of shared clonotypes between healthy human individuals. Study results and limitations: An anticipated effect of sequencing depth on clonotype sharing among donors was recognized.

To note about this clone: Its specificity is unknown.

Some clones are missing from TCRdb's copy, which holds only in-frame ones; the method was immunoSEQ multiplex PCR. The sample consists of hundreds of thousands of clones, roughly 80% of them appearing once. Germline-derived CDR1 and CDR2 are MNHEY and SMNVEV (reference sequence). The CDR3 totals 12 residues. V lost 7 bases to trimming and J lost 4 bases, with 5 bases between them. V is TRBV27 and J is TRBJ2-6, with no clear D. Specimen: PBMCs. The TCR comes from a woman aged 40 to 50 in good health. Some clones in this sample may be carry-over from other donors' samples. As DNA, the CDR3 is TGTGCCAGCAAACACGGGGCCAACGTCCTGACTTTC. Translation: CASKHGANVLTF.